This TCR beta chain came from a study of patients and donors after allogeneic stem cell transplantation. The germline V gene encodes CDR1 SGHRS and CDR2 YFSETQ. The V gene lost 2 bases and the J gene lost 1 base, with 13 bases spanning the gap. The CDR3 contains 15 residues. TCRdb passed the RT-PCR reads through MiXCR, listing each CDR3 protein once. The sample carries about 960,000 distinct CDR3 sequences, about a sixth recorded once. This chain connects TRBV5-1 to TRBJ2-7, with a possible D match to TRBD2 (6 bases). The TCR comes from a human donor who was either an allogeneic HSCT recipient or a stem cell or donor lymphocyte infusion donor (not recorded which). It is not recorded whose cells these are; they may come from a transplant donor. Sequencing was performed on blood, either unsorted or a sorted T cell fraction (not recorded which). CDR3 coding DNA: TGCGCCAGCAGCTTAATCGGCGGGACGTCCTACGAGCAGTACTTC. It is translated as CASSLIGGTSYEQYF. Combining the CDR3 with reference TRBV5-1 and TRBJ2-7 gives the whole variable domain KAGVTQTPRYLIKTRGQQVTLSCSPISGHRSVSWYQQTPGQGLQFLFEYFSETQRNKGNFPGRFSGRQFSNSRSEMNVSTLELGDSALYLCASSLIGGTSYEQYFGPGTRLTVT.